The 18 T cell receptor beta chains reported below all come from one sample, sequenced in a study of CD8 T cells in ankylosing spondylitis. Their target antigens are unknown. TCRdb re-called the 5' RACE reads with MiXCR, one entry per CDR3 protein. Here the sample spans about 450,000 distinct CDR3 sequences, more than 25% being singletons. Study-wide results and limits: Several highly homologous variants made up a TCR beta motif, and this motif appeared characteristic of ankylosing spondylitis blood.

Sequenced material: blood, either unsorted or a sorted T cell fraction (not recorded which). These receptors were obtained from a male donor with ankylosing spondylitis.

The genes are TRBV3-1 and TRBJ2-3; no firm D call. CDR1 is LGHDT and CDR2 is YNNKEL in the germline V gene (reference sequence). There are 13 residues in the CDR3. Trimming cost V 5 bases and J 1 base, with 7 bases left between them. The CDR3 sequence: CASSYGRTDTQYF. The CDR3 region has the DNA TGTGCCAGCAGCTACGGACGCACAGATACGCAGTATTTT.

This clonotype was seen at least ten times. The chain recombines TRBV14 with TRBJ2-5; D is perhaps TRBD1 (5 bases). Looked up from germline, CDR1 is SGHDN and CDR2 is FVKESK. V gave up 0 bases and J gave up 4 bases, with 12 bases separating them. The CDR3 contains 15 residues. As DNA, the CDR3 is TGTGCCAGCAGCCAAGATAGGGGATTTCTAGAGACCCAGTACTTC. Translated: CASSQDRGFLETQYF.

This clonotype was observed a handful of times. The chain employs TRBV5-6 and TRBJ2-3, with 11 bases matching TRBD2. Trimming cost V 7 bases and J 4 bases; bases outside gene matches: 5. CDR3 length: 14 amino acids. From germline, CDR1 is SGHDT and CDR2 YYEEEE. CDR3 in DNA: TGTGCCAGCGCCGGACTAGCGGGCGCAGATACGCAGTATTTT. Protein product: CASAGLAGADTQYF.

This clonotype was seen only a few times. The chain links TRBV13 to TRBJ2-7; D possibly corresponds to TRBD2 (6 bases). Trimming pared 0 bases from V and 1 base from J, leaving 13 bases between. Per the germline V gene, CDR1 is PRHDT and CDR2 is FYEKMQ (reference sequence). This CDR3 has 16 residues. The CDR3 sequence: CASSLGFGAGSYEQYF. In DNA, the CDR3 is TGTGCCAGCAGCTTAGGGTTTGGTGCGGGATCCTACGAGCAGTACTTC.

The chain employs TRBV7-2 and TRBJ2-2, with D tentatively TRBD1 or TRBD2 (5 bases each). The germline V and J ends were trimmed by 5 bases and 7 bases, with 17 bases remaining between them. This CDR3 is built from 15 residues. Germline CDR1 reads SGHTA; CDR2 reads FQGNSA. CDR3 nucleotide sequence: TGTGCCAGCAGCGCCCGGGACCTCGGCGGCGGGGAGCTGTTTTTT. As protein: CASSARDLGGGELFF.

This clonotype has a handful of counts. The V call is TRBV5-1, the J call TRBJ1-4; D not certain. Germline V CDR1 and CDR2: SGHRS, YFSETQ. Between the trimmed V and J ends, which lost 4 bases and 8 bases, there was a span of 12 bases. CDR3 length equals 13 residues. DNA for the CDR3: TGCGCCAGCAGCCTATCAGTGACCGAAAAACTGTTTTTT. Translating it yields CASSLSVTEKLFF.

In this sample, this clonotype turned up a few times. The chain is built from TRBV21-1 and TRBJ2-3; the DNA was not used to check the table's D call, TRBD1. TRBV21-1 is an annotated pseudogene. This CDR3 is 17 amino acids long. CDR3 DNA: TGTGCCAGCAGCAAAGGGCTCGACAGCCAATATACAGATACGCAGTATTTT. This codes for CASSKGLDSQYTDTQYF.

Here the CDR3 reads CASSLAAGGSAGELFF. The CDR3 DNA is TGTGCCAGCAGCTTAGCGGCAGGGGGCTCGGCCGGGGAGCTGTTTTTT. The chain employs TRBV7-7 and TRBJ2-2; TRBD1 matches at 8 bases. Germline trimming cut 0 bases from V and 6 bases from J; bases unmatched to any gene: 6. The CDR3 loop spans 16 amino acids. The germline gives CDR1 SSHAT, CDR2 FNYEAQ (reference sequence).

The V and J genes are TRBV2 and TRBJ2-1; 8 positions agree with TRBD1. With V trimmed by 7 bases and J by 6 bases, 14 bases remained unmatched. This CDR3 is built from 16 residues. Looked up from germline, CDR1 is SNHLY and CDR2 is FYNNEI. The CDR3 sequence is CASTTGPARGPNEQFF. In nucleotides, the CDR3 is TGTGCCAGCACCACGGGACCTGCCAGGGGGCCCAATGAGCAGTTCTTC.

This chain connects TRBV6-5 to TRBJ2-1; no clear D gene. The CDR3 consists of 15 residues. From germline, CDR1 is MNHEY and CDR2 SVGAGI. V lost 0 bases to trimming and J lost 3 bases, with 9 bases between them. CDR3 coding DNA: TGTGCCAGCAGTTACTCGGTCGACCTCTACAATGAGCAGTTCTTC. It codes for CASSYSVDLYNEQFF.

The chain joins TRBV12-3 or TRBV12-4 to TRBJ2-1; the match to TRBD2 covers 13 bases. The CDR3 runs to 14 residues. The ends lost 5 bases at V and 8 bases at J; junction bases unmatched: 3. CDR3 protein: CASSGTSGKDEQFF. In DNA, the CDR3 is TGTGCCAGCAGTGGGACTAGCGGGAAGGATGAGCAGTTCTTC.

This clonotype was found a few times. V gene TRBV29-1 combines with J gene TRBJ2-2; TRBD1 agrees at 7 bases. Trimming at V came to 5 bases and at J to 1 base, leaving 4 bases not matched to a gene. The CDR3 runs to 14 residues. Germline V gives CDR1 SQVTM, CDR2 ANQGSEA. The CDR3 here is CSVRGQRNTGELFF. The CDR3 coding sequence is TGCAGCGTTCGGGGACAGAGGAACACCGGGGAGCTGTTTTTT.

This clonotype was detected only a few times. The chain joins TRBV6-1 to TRBJ2-5; a weak D match, TRBD1 (6 bases). In germline, CDR1 is MNHNS, CDR2 SASEGT. V dropped 5 bases and J dropped 2 bases, with 9 bases sitting between them. The CDR3 runs 13 residues. The CDR3 sequence: CASSKDRQETQYF. CDR3 DNA: TGTGCCAGCAGTAAGGACAGACAAGAGACCCAGTACTTC.

A few counts support this clonotype. This chain links TRBV12-3 or TRBV12-4 with TRBJ2-7; D possibly corresponds to TRBD1 (6 bases). Trimming took 5 bases from V and 3 from J, leaving 11 bases between them. The CDR3 extends over 13 amino acids. Here the CDR3 reads CASSLTGNYEQYV. CDR3 DNA sequence: TGTGCCAGCAGTCTCACAGGGAACTACGAGCAGTACGTC.

The rearrangement joins TRBV29-1 to TRBJ2-3; 9 positions match TRBD1. In germline, CDR1 is SQVTM, CDR2 ANQGSEA. Trimming removed 6 bases from V and 1 base from J; junction bases left unmatched: 5. The CDR3 loop spans 14 amino acids. The CDR3 region is CSVEWTGGTDTQYF. CDR3 nucleotide sequence: TGCAGCGTGGAGTGGACAGGGGGCACAGATACGCAGTATTTT.

The genes are TRBV12-3 or TRBV12-4 and TRBJ2-1, with 11 nucleotides matching TRBD2. J lost 7 bases, V lost 10 bases, and 9 bases had no gene match. The CDR3 runs 14 residues. The CDR3 sequence is CATKASGRRNEQFF. CDR3 nucleotides: TGTGCCACCAAAGCTAGCGGGAGGCGAAATGAGCAGTTCTTC.

This clonotype came up a few times. The chain has TRBV6-1 and TRBJ1-3, with a tentative D call TRBD1 (6 bases). Germline V gene data show CDR1 as MNHNS and CDR2 as SASEGT. V was trimmed by 6 bases and J by 1 base, leaving 16 bases between them. The CDR3 extends over 16 amino acids. CDR3 sequence (DNA): TGTGCCAGCAGCATAACAGGGACTCTTTCTGGAAACACCATATATTTT. This codes for CASSITGTLSGNTIYF.

The rearrangement joins TRBV9 to TRBJ2-2; D unclear. The CDR3 sequence is 15 residues long. Germline CDR1 SGDLS, CDR2 YYNGEE. Trimming removed 4 bases at V and 1 base at J, with 11 bases between. The chain's CDR3 is CASSLQSGNTGELFF. The CDR3 DNA follows: TGTGCCAGCAGCCTTCAATCGGGGAACACCGGGGAGCTGTTTTTT.